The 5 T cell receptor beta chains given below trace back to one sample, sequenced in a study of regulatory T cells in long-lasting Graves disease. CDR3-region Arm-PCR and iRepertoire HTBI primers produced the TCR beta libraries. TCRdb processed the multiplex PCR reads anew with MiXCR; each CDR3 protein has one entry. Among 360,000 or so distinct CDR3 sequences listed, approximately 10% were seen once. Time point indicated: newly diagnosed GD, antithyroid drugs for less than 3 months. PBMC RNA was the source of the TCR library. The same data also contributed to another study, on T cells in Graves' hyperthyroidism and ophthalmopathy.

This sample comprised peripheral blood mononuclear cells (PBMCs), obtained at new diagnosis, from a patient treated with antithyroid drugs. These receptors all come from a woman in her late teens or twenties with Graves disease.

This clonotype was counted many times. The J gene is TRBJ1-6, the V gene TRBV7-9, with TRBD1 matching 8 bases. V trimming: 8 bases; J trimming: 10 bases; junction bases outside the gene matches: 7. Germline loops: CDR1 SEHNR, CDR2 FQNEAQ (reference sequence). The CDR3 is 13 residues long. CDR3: CASRGQGNSPLHF. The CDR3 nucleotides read TGTGCCAGCCGCGGACAGGGCAACTCACCCCTCCACTTT.

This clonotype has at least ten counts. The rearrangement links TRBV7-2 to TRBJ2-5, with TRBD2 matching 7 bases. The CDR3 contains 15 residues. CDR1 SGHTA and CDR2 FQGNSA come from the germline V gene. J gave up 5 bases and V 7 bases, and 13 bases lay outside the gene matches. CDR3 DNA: TGTGCCAGCACCATTGCGGGAGCTGGGGGGGAGACCCAGTACTTC. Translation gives CASTIAGAGGETQYF.

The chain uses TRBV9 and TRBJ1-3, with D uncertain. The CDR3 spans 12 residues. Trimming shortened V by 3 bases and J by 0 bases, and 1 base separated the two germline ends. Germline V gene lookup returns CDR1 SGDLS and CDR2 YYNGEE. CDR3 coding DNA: TGTGCCAGCAGCGCCTCTGGAAACACCATATATTTT. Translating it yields CASSASGNTIYF.

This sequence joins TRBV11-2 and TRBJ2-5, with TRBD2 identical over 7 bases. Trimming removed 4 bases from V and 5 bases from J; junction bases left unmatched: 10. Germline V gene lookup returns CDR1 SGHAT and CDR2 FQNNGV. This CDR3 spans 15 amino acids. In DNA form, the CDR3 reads TGTGCCAGCAGCTCCGTGGGGGGGATGATGGAGACCCAGTACTTC. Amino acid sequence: CASSSVGGMMETQYF.

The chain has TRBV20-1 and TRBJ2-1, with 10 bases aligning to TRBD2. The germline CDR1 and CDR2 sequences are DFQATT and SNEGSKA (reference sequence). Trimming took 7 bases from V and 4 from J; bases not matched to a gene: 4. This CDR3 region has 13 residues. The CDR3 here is CSGILAGYNEQFF. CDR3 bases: TGCAGTGGAATACTAGCGGGGTACAATGAGCAGTTCTTC.